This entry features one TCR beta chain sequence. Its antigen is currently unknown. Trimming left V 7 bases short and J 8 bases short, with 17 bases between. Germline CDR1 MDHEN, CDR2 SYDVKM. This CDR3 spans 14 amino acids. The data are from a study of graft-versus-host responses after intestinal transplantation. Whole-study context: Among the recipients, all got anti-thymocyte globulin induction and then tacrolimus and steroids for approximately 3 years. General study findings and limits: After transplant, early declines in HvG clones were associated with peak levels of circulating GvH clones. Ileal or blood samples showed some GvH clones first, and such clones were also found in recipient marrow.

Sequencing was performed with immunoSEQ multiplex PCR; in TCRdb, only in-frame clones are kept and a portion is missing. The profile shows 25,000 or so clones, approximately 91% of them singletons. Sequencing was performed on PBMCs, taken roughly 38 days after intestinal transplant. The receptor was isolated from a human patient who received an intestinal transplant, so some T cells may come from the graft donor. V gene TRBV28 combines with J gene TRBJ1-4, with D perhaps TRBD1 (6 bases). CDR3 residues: CASTFGGRGEKLFF. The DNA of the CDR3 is TGTGCCAGCACCTTCGGTGGGAGGGGGGAAAAACTGTTTTTT.